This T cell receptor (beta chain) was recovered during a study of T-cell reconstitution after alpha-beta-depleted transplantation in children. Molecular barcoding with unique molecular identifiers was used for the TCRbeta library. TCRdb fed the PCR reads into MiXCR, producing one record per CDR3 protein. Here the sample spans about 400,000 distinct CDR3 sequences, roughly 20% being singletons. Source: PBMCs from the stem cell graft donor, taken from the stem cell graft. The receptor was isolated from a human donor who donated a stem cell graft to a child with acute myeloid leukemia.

CDR3 nucleotide sequence: TGTGCCAGCAGCGTTGGTACAGGGGCGGCCCAAGAGACCCAGTACTTC. Its translation is CASSVGTGAAQETQYF. The rearrangement uses TRBV9 and TRBJ2-5; the match to TRBD1 covers 7 bases. Per germline, CDR1 SGDLS and CDR2 YYNGEE. With V trimmed by 2 bases and J by 1 base, 8 bases remained unmatched. CDR3 length equals 16 residues.